The clone carrying this T cell receptor beta chain was counted at least ten times. Antigen: not known. The sample is drawn from a study of glioma-infiltrating T cells. Study outcomes and limitations: Tissue and blood shared very few CDR3 sequences. Non-neoplastic patients had below-expected tissue-blood divergence, while all gliomas exceeded expectation.

Amplification of TCR alpha and beta CDR3 regions from RNA used iRepertoire nested multiplex PCR. Input was roughly 100-450 ng of tissue mRNA or PBMC total RNA. MiXCR, run by TCRdb on the multiplex PCR reads, gives a single entry per CDR3 protein. The data contain around 100,000 distinct CDR3 sequences, about 30% of them singletons. The TCR was taken from a human donor with low-grade glioma or glioblastoma, undergoing nonglioma brain surgery, or in good health (not recorded which). Input material: glioma tissue, nonneoplastic brain tissue, or PBMCs (not recorded which).

The CDR3 sequence: CASRTSGGAGDTQYF. The CDR3 nucleotides read TGTGCCAGCAGAACTAGCGGGGGGGCAGGAGATACGCAGTATTTT. This chain connects TRBV6-1 to TRBJ2-3; TRBD2 agrees at 13 bases. Per the germline V gene, CDR1 is MNHNS and CDR2 is SASEGT. The V and J ends lost 6 bases and 5 bases, in that order; junction bases with no gene match: 5. This CDR3 region has 15 residues.